The source of this T cell receptor (beta chain) is a study of regulatory T cells in long-lasting Graves disease. For TCR beta, libraries came from iRepertoire HTBI primers and Arm-PCR of CDR3 regions. Each CDR3 protein is one row after TCRdb ran MiXCR on the multiplex PCR reads. Of 400,000 to 500,000 distinct CDR3 sequences in the sample, around 20% were seen once. The time point here: persistent/refractory GD, antithyroid drugs over 5 years with positive TRAb. RNA extracted from PBMCs served as the sequencing template. Study conclusions and caveats: Few sampled subjects may have lowered accuracy.

CDR1 and CDR2 (germline): LNHDA, SQIVND (reference sequence). V was shortened by 6 bases and J by 1 base, with 12 bases between the two germline ends. This CDR3 has 14 residues. This clonotype was detected only a few times. Its specificity is not known. The origin of this receptor is a female donor with Graves disease. The chain employs TRBV19 and TRBJ1-1; possible D gene TRBD1, 5 bases. The sequencing here drew on peripheral blood mononuclear cells (PBMCs), taken when the disease was refractory, from a patient treated with antithyroid drugs. This CDR3 reads CASSRGPGNTEAFF. The CDR3 region has the DNA TGTGCCAGTAGCCGGGGACCAGGGAACACTGAAGCTTTCTTT.